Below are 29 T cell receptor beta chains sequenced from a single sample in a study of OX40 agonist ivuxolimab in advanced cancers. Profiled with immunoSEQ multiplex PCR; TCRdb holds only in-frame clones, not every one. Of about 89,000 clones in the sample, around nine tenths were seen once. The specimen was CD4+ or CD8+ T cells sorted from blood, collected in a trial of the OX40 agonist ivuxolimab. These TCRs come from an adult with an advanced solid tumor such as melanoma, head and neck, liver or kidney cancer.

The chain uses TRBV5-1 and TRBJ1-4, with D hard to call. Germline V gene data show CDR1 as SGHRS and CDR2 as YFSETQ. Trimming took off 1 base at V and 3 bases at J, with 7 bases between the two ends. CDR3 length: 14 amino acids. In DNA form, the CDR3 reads TGCGCCAGCAGCTTGACAGACCCTAATGAAAAACTGTTTTTT. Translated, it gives CASSLTDPNEKLFF.

DNA of the CDR3: TGTGCCAGCAGTTACGGCAGGAATAATCAGCCCCAGCATTTT. The encoded protein is CASSYGRNNQPQHF. The chain uses TRBV6-5 and TRBJ1-5; D remains unclear. The germline V gene has CDR1 MNHEY and CDR2 SVGAGI. The CDR3 has 14 amino acids. Trimming shortened V by 2 bases and J by 4 bases, and 9 bases separated the two germline ends.

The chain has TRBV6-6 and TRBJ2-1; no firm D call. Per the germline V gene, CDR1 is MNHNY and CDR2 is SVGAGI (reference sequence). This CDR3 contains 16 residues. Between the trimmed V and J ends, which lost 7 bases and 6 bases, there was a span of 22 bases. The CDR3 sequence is CASTQGPDPTGNEQFF. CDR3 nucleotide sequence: TGTGCCAGCACCCAAGGCCCCGACCCGACGGGCAATGAGCAGTTCTTC.

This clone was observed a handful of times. The CDR3 sequence: CASSLADRQETQYF. CDR3 coding DNA: TGTGCCAGCAGCTTGGCCGACAGACAAGAGACCCAGTACTTC. The chain is built from TRBV5-4 and TRBJ2-5; D possibly corresponds to TRBD1 (5 bases). Trimming took 0 bases from V and 2 from J, leaving 8 bases between them. Germline V CDR1 and CDR2: SGHNT, YYREEE (reference sequence). This CDR3 is built from 14 residues.

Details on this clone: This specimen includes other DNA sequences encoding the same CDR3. CDR3: CASSSTGGNQPQHF. As DNA, the CDR3 is TGTGCCAGCAGCTCCACAGGTGGAAATCAGCCCCAGCATTTT. V and J are TRBV7-8 and TRBJ1-5, with D maybe TRBD1 (5 bases). This CDR3 is 14 amino acids long. Per germline, CDR1 SGHVS and CDR2 FQNEAQ. Trimming removed 4 bases from V and 4 bases from J, with 11 bases in between.

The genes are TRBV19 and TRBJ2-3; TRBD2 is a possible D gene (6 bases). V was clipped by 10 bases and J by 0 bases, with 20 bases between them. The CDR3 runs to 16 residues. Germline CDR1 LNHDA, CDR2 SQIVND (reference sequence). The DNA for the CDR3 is TGTGCCACCTACGACGGGGGTACCCCTAGCACAGATACGCAGTATTTT. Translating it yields CATYDGGTPSTDTQYF. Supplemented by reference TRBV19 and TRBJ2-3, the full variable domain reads DGGITQSPKYLFRKEGQNVTLSCEQNLNHDAMYWYRQDPGQGLRLIYYSQIVNDFQKGDIAEGYSVSREKKESFPLTVTSAQKNPTAFYLCATYDGGTPSTDTQYFGPGTRLTVL.

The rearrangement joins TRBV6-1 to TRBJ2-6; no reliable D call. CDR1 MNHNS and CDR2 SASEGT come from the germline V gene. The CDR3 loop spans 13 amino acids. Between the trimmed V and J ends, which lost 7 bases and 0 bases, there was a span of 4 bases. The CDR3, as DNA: TGTGCCAGCACCTCCTCTGGGGCCAACGTCCTGACTTTC. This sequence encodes CASTSSGANVLTF.

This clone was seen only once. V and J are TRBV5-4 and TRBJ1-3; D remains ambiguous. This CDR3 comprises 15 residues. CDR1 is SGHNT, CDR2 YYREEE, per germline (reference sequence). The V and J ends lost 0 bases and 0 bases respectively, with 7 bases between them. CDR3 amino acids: CASSLGVGSGNTIYF. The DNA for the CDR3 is TGTGCCAGCAGCTTGGGAGTAGGCTCTGGAAACACCATATATTTT.

This chain's CDR3 is CASSLSRTGDGYTF. In DNA, the CDR3 is TGTGCCAGCAGTTTATCCCGGACAGGGGACGGCTACACCTTC. The chain joins TRBV27 to TRBJ1-2; 9 nucleotides agree with TRBD1. This CDR3 region has 14 residues. Per germline, CDR1 MNHEY and CDR2 SMNVEV (reference sequence). J was trimmed by 8 bases and V by 0 bases; bases with no gene match: 4.

The CDR3 sequence: CASRSTGGSGEKLFF. CDR3 bases: TGCGCCAGCAGATCCACGGGAGGGAGTGGGGAAAAACTGTTTTTT. This rearrangement joins TRBV4-1 to TRBJ1-4; D uncertain. Germline CDR1 and CDR2: MGHRA and YSYEKL. The CDR3 length is 15 residues. Trimming removed 6 bases at V and 8 bases at J, with 19 bases between.

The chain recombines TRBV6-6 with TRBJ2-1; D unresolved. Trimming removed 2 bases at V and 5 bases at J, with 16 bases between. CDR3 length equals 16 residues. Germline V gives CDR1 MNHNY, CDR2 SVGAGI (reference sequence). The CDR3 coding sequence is TGTGCCAGCAGTTACCCCGTGTGGCAGCGTAACAATGAGCAGTTCTTC. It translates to CASSYPVWQRNNEQFF.

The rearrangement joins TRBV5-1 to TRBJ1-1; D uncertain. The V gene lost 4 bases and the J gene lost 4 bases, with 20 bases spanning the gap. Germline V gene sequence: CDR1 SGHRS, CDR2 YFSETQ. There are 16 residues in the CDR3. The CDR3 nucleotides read TGCGCCAGCAGCCCCCGGGCCTTGGGGAAATCCACTGAAGCTTTCTTT. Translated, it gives CASSPRALGKSTEAFF.

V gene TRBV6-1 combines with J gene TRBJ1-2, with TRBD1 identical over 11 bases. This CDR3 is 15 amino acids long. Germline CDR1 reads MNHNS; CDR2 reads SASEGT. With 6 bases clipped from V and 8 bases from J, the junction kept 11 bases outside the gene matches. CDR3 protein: CASSEGTGGKFGYTF. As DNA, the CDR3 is TGTGCCAGCAGCGAGGGGACAGGGGGAAAATTCGGCTACACCTTC.

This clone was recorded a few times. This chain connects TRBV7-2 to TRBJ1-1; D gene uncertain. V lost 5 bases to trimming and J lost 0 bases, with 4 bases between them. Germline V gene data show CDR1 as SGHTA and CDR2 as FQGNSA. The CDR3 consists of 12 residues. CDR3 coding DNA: TGTGCCAGCAGCCTAATGAACACTGAAGCTTTCTTT. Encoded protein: CASSLMNTEAFF.

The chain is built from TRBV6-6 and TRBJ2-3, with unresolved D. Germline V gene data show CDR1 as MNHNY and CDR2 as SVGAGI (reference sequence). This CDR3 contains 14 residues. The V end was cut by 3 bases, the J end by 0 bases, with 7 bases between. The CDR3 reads CASSYGISTDTQYF. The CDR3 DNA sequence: TGTGCCAGCAGTTATGGGATAAGCACAGATACGCAGTATTTT.

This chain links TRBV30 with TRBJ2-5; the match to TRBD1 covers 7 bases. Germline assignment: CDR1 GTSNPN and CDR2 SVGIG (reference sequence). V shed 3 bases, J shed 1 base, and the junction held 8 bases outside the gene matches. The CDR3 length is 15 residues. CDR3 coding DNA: TGTGCCTGGAGACCCAGCCAGGGGGTCCAAGAGACCCAGTACTTC. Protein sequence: CAWRPSQGVQETQYF.

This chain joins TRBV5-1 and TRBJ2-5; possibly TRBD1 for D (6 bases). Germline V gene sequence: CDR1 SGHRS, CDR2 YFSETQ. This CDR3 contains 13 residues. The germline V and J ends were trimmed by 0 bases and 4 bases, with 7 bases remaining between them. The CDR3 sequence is CASSLVGGETQYF. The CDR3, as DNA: TGCGCCAGCAGCTTGGTAGGGGGAGAGACCCAGTACTTC. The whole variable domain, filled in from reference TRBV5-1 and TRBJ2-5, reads KAGVTQTPRYLIKTRGQQVTLSCSPISGHRSVSWYQQTPGQGLQFLFEYFSETQRNKGNFPGRFSGRQFSNSRSEMNVSTLELGDSALYLCASSLVGGETQYFGPGTRLLVL.

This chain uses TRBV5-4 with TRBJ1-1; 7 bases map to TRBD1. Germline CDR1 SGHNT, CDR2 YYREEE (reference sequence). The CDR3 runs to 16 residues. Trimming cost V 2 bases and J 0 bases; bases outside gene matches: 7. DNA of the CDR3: TGTGCCAGCAGCTTACCTTCAGGGGGTCTGAACACTGAAGCTTTCTTT. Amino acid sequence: CASSLPSGGLNTEAFF.

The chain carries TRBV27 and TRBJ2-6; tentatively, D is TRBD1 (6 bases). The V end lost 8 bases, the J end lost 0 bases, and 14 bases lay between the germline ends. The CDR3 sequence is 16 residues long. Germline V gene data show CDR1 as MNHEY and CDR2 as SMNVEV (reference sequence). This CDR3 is CASGRTASSGANVLTF. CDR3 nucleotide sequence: TGTGCCAGCGGCCGGACAGCCTCCTCTGGGGCCAACGTCCTGACTTTC. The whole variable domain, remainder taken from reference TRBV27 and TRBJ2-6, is EAQVTQNPRYLITVTGKKLTVTCSQNMNHEYMSWYRQDPGLGLRQIYYSMNVEVTDKGDVPEGYKVSRKEKRNFPLILESPSPNQTSLYFCASGRTASSGANVLTFGAGSRLTVL.

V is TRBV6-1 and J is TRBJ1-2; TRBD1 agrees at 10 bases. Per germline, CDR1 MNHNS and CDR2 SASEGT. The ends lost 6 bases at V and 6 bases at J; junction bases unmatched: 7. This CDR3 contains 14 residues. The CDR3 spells CASSTDRGRDGYTF. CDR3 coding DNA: TGTGCCAGCAGCACCGACAGGGGGCGGGATGGCTACACCTTC.

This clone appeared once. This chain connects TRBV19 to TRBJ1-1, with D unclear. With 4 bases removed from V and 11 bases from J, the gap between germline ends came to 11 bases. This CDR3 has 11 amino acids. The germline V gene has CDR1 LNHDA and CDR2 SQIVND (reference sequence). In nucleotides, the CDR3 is TGTGCCAGTAGTACCCCGCAGAGGGCTTTCTTT. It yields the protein CASSTPQRAFF.

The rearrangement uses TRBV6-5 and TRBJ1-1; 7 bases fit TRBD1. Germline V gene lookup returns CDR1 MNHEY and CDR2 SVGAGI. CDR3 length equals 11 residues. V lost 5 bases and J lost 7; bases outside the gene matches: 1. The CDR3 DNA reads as TGTGCCAGCAGTAACAGGGGTGAAGCTTTCTTT. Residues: CASSNRGEAFF.

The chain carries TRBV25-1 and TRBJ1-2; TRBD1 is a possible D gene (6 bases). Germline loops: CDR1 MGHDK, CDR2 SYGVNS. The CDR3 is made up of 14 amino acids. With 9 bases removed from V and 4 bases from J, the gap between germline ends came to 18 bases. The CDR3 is CASTRQEDGYGYTF. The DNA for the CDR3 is TGTGCCAGTACCCGACAGGAGGATGGCTATGGCTACACCTTC.

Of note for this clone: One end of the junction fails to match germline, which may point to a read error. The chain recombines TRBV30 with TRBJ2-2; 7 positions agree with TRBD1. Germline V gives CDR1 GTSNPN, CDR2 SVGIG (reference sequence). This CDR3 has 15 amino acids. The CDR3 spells CAWRPRTGRGRGAVF. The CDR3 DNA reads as TGTGCCTGGAGGCCCAGGACAGGACGGGGCCGGGGAGCTGTTTTT.

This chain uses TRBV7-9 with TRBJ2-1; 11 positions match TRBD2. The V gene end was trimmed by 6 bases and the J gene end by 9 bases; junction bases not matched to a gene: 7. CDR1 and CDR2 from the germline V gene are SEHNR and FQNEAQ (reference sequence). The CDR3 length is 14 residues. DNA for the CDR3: TGTGCCAGCAGTCTAGCGGGGGGAGCGAGTGAGCAGTTCTTC. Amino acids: CASSLAGGASEQFF.

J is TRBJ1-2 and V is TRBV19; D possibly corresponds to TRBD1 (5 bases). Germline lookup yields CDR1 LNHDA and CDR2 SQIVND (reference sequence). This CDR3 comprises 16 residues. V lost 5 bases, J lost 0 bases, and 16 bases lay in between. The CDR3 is CASSGARWSANYGYTF. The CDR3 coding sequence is TGTGCCAGTAGTGGGGCAAGGTGGAGCGCTAACTATGGCTACACCTTC.

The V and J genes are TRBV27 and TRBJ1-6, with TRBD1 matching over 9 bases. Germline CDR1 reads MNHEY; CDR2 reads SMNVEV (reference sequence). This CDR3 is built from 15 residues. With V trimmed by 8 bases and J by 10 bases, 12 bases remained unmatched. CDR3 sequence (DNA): TGTGCCAGCTGCCAAATGGGACAGGGTTACTCACCCCTCCACTTT. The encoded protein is CASCQMGQGYSPLHF.

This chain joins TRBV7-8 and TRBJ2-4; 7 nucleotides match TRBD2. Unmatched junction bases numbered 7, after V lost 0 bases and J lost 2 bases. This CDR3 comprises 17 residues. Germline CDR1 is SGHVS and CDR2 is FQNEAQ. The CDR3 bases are TGTGCCAGCAGCTTAGCGCCGCAGGGAGGGACCAAAAACATTCAGTACTTC. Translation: CASSLAPQGGTKNIQYF.

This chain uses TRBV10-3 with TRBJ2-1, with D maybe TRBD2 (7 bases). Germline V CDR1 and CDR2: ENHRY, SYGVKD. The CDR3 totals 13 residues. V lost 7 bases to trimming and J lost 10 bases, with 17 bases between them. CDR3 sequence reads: CAIKGGDGEEQFF. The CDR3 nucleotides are TGTGCCATCAAGGGGGGGGACGGAGAAGAGCAGTTCTTC.